The clone carrying this T cell receptor (beta chain) was found once. Clones were read by immunoSEQ multiplex PCR, and TCRdb kept only the in-frame ones, dropping some. This sample yields 180,000 or so clones, of which more than 80% are seen a single time; 6.2% belongs to the top ten. The germline gives CDR1 GTSNPN, CDR2 SVGIG (reference sequence). Trimming cost V 5 bases and J 7 bases, with 17 bases left between them. CDR3 size: 13 residues. These data come from a study of blood T cell repertoires in COVID-19. Recovery meant two consecutive negative NP/OP PCR tests, professional clearance, or resolved symptoms.

The origin of this receptor is a man in his forties who had recovered from COVID-19. The chain uses TRBV30 and TRBJ1-2; D is unclear. Sequences were obtained from PBMCs or T cells enriched from blood (not recorded which). DNA of the CDR3: TGTGCCTGGGATAATGGTAACATTGCTGGCTACACCTTC. Translation: CAWDNGNIAGYTF.